Sequencing of this TCR beta chain was carried out in a study of cytomegalovirus exposure and HLA in healthy donors. Study conclusions and caveats: Later examination showed HLA-associated TCR beta chains had greater clonal expansion than equally common others.

This clone was observed a handful of times. Its target is not known. The CDR3 is 15 residues long. The ends lost 4 bases at V and 3 bases at J; junction bases unmatched: 5. Germline V lookup: CDR1 LNHNV, CDR2 YYDKDF (reference sequence). The PCR had 60 Vbeta and 13 Jbeta primers. Here immunoSEQ multiplex PCR was the method, and the copy in TCRdb shows in-frame clones only, minus some. The data contain some 95,000 clones, about four fifths of them singletons. This receptor was obtained from a middle-aged woman in good health and CMV-seronegative. The rearrangement joins TRBV15 to TRBJ2-4; 8 bases agree with TRBD2. Sequenced input: PBMCs. The CDR3 DNA reads TGTGCCACCAGCACCCGGGGGGGTGGCAAAAACATTCAGTACTTC. Translation: CATSTRGGGKNIQYF. The full variable domain, with the rest looked up from reference TRBV15 and TRBJ2-4, is DAMVIQNPRYQVTQFGKPVTLSCSQTLNHNVMYWYQQKSSQAPKLLFHYYDKDFNNEADTPDNFQSRRPNTSFCFLDIRSPGLGDTAMYLCATSTRGGGKNIQYFGAGTRLSVL.